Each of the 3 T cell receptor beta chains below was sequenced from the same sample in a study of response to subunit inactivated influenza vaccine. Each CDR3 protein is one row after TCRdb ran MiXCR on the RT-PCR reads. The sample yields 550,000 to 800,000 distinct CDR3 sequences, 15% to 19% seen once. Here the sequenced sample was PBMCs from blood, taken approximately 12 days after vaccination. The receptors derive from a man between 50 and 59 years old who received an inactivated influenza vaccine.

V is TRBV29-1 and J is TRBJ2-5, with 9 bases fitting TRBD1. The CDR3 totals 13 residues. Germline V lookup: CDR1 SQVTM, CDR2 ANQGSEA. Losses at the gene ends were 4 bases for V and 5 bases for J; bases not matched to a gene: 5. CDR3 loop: CSVATGGWETQYF. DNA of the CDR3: TGCAGCGTTGCGACAGGGGGTTGGGAGACCCAGTACTTC.

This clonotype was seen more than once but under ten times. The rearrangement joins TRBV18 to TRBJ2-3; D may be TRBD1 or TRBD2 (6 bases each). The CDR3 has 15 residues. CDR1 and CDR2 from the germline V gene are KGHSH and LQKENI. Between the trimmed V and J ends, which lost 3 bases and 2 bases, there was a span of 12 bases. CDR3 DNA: TGTGCCAGCTCACCCGTCGGGGGCAACACAGATACGCAGTATTTT. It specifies CASSPVGGNTDTQYF.

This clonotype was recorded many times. The CDR3 sequence is CASSLGLAGRSEQYF. CDR3 bases: TGTGCCAGCAGTTTAGGTCTAGCGGGACGTTCCGAGCAGTACTTC. J is TRBJ2-7 and V is TRBV28, with 9 positions matching TRBD2. The junction had 8 bases not matched to a gene; V was cut back by 2 bases and J by 6 bases. The CDR3 sequence is 15 residues long. The V gene's germline CDR1 is MDHEN and CDR2 SYDVKM.